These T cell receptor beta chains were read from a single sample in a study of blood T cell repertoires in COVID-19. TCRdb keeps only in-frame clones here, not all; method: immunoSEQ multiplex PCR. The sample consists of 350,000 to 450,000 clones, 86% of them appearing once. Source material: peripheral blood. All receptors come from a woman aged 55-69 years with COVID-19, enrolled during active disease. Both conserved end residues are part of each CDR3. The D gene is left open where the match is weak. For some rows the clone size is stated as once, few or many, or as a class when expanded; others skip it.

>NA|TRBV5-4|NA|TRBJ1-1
TGTGCCAGCACTCGGGACATCCTGAACACTGAAGCTTTCTTT
CASTRDILNTEAFF
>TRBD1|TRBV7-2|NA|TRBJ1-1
TGTGCCAGCACCCAAACAGGGGATACGGCTTTCTTT
CASTQTGDTAFF
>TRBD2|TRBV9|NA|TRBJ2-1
TGTGCCAGCAGCGTGGAGCGGGGGGTCTACAATGAGCAGTTCTTC
CASSVERGVYNEQFF
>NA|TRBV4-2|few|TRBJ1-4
TGTGCCAGCAGCCAGACAGGTGGGAGTTATGAAAAACTGTTTTTT
CASSQTGGSYEKLFF
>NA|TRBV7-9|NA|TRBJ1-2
TGTGCCAGCAGCCCCCGACAGGACTATGGCTACACCTTC
CASSPRQDYGYTF
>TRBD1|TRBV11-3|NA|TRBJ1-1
TGTGCCAGCAGCTTAACAGGGGCTTACACTGAAGCTTTCTTT
CASSLTGAYTEAFF
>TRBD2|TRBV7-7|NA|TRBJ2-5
TGTGCCAGCAGCACCGGGGGACTAGCGGGGCTGGAGACCCAGTACTTC
CASSTGGLAGLETQYF
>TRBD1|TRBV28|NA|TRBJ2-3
TGTGCCAGCACCCGACAGGGGCCAGATACGCAGTATTTT
CASTRQGPDTQYF
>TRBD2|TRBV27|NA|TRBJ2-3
TGTGCCAGCAGTTTAGGTGGGCGGGGGGTGACCACATATACGCAGTATTTT
CASSLGGRGVTTYTQYF
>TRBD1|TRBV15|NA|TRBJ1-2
TGTGCCACCTATCGACAGGGTACCTATGGCTACACCTTC
CATYRQGTYGYTF
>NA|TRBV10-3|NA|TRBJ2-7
TGTGCCATCAGTGCCGACACCTCCTACGAGCAGTACTTC
CAISADTSYEQYF
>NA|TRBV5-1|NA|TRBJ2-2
TGCGCCAGCAGCTTGGCTGGCAACACCGGGGAGCTGTTTTTT
CASSLAGNTGELFF
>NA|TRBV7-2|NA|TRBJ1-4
TGTGCCAGCAGCCCTCAGGGCCGACCCGAAAAACTGTTTTTT
CASSPQGRPEKLFF
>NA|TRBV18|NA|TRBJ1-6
TGTGCCAGCTCGAAATCGGGGGATTTTTCTAATTCACCCCTCCACTTT
CASSKSGDFSNSPLHF
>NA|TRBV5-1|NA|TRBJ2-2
TGCGCCAGCAGCTTTTTTATCGGGGAGCTGTTTTTT
CASSFFIGELFF
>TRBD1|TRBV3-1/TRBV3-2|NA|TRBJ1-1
TGTGCCAGCAGCCAAGGTCCCCCGCCAGGGGGCTCGGGAACTGAAGCTTTCTTT
CASSQGPPPGGSGTEAFF
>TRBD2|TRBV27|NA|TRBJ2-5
TGTGCCAGCAGTTCGACTAGCGGGGGGGCCACCCAGTACTTC
CASSSTSGGATQYF
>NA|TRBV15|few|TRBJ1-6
TGTGCCACCAGGGGGCTTCATAATTCACCCCTCCACTTT
CATRGLHNSPLHF
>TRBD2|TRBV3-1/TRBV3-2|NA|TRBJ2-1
TGTGCCAGCAGCCACTCTTCAAGCGGGGGGCGCTCCAATGAGCAGTTCTTC
CASSHSSSGGRSNEQFF
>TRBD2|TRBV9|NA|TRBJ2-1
TGTGCCAGCAGCGTAGCGGGGGGGCCCCATGAGCAGTTCTTC
CASSVAGGPHEQFF
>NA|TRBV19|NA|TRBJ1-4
TGTGCCAGTAGTACCCGGGGAGCCGGGGAAAAACTGTTTTTT
CASSTRGAGEKLFF
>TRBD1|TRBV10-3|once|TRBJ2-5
TGTGCCATCAGGGGGGACAGGGGAATGGAGACCCAGTACTTC
CAIRGDRGMETQYF
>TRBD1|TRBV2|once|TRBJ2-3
TGTGCCAGCAGCGCGAGACAGGGTAAAGGAGATACGCAGTATTTT
CASSARQGKGDTQYF
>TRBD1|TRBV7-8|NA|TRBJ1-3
TGTGCCAGCAGCTTGGACAGGGGTGGAAACACCATATATTTT
CASSLDRGGNTIYF
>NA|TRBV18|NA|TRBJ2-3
TGTGCCAGCTCACCGACACTGCCCACAGATACGCAGTATTTT
CASSPTLPTDTQYF
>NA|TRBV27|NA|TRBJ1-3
TGTGCCAGCAGTTCCCAGGGGTCGGACACCATATATTTT
CASSSQGSDTIYF
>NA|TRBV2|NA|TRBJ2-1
TGTGCCAGCAGTGAAGAAGACCAGGGTTTTGGTGAGCAGTTCTTC
CASSEEDQGFGEQFF
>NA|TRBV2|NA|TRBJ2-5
TGTGCCAGCAGCTTCGGGACAAACCAAGAGACCCAGTACTTC
CASSFGTNQETQYF
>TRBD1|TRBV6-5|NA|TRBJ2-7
TGTGCCAGCAGTTCACCGGGACAGAGCTACGAGCAGTACTTC
CASSSPGQSYEQYF
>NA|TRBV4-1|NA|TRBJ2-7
TGCGCCAGCAGCCAAGTACGTGGAGGGCTTCTTTCCTACGAGCAGTACTTC
CASSQVRGGLLSYEQYF
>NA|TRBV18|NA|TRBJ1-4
TGTGCCAGCTCACCGACAGCTTCAACTAATGAAAAACTGTTTTTT
CASSPTASTNEKLFF
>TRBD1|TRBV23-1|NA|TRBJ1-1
TGCGCCAGCAGTCAATCCTATGGACAGGGTCAATCGAACACTGAAGCTTTCTTT
CASSQSYGQGQSNTEAFF
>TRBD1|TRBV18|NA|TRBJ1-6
TGTGCCAGCTCACCCTGGGGACAGGGGAATTCACCCCTCCACTTT
CASSPWGQGNSPLHF
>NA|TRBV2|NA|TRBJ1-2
TGTGCCAGCAGTTCACAGGACACGGCTAACTATGGCTACACCTTC
CASSSQDTANYGYTF
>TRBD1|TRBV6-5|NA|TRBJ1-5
TGTGCCAGCAATCAGGGGGCGGGTTATCAGCCCCAGCATTTT
CASNQGAGYQPQHF
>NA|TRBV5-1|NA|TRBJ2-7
TGCGCCAGCAGCTTGGGGGGCGAACCAAGGCGGTACTTC
CASSLGGEPRRYF
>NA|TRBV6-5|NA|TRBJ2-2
TGTGCCAGCAGAGCCCCCTCTACCGGGGAGCTGTTTTTT
CASRAPSTGELFF